Following are 19 T cell receptor beta chains from one sample sequenced in a study of control samples from healthy donors and cancer patients. Generated by immunoSEQ multiplex PCR, the TCRdb table keeps only in-frame clones and is missing some. The table has about 86,000 clones, 85% to 90% seen once; the top ten hold roughly 9.7%. The specimen was PBMCs. Receptors were obtained from a woman aged 50 to 60 with colorectal cancer.

The J gene is TRBJ1-2, the V gene TRBV4-3, with D hard to call. Germline CDR1 is LGHNA and CDR2 is YSLEER. The V gene lost 0 bases and the J gene lost 2 bases, with 13 bases spanning the gap. This CDR3 region has 16 residues. Written as DNA, the CDR3 is TGCGCCAGCAGCCAAGATCCTACAGCTACAAACTATGGCTACACCTTC. It translates to CASSQDPTATNYGYTF.

This clone was detected only once. The same CDR3 can be traced to other DNA sequences in this sample. The chain carries TRBV4-3 and TRBJ1-2, with a tentative D call TRBD1 (5 bases). Germline V gene lookup returns CDR1 LGHNA and CDR2 YSLEER. Trimming stripped 4 bases from V and 4 bases from J, with 10 bases between. This CDR3 is 13 amino acids long. The CDR3 region is CASSPTGGYGYTF. In nucleotides, the CDR3 is TGCGCCAGCAGCCCGACGGGGGGCTATGGCTACACCTTC.

The chain combines TRBV3-1 (or the pseudogene TRBV3-2) with TRBJ2-5; TRBD2 is a possible D gene (5 bases). Germline assignment: CDR1 LGHDT and CDR2 YNNKEL (reference sequence). The CDR3 loop spans 13 amino acids. Trimming removed 5 bases from V and 1 base from J, with 8 bases in between. The CDR3 sequence is CASSYGIQETQYF. As DNA, the CDR3 is TGTGCCAGCAGCTACGGGATCCAAGAGACCCAGTACTTC.

The chain joins TRBV5-5 to TRBJ2-7; D ambiguous. From germline, CDR1 is SGHKS and CDR2 YYEKEE (reference sequence). The V end lost 2 bases, the J end lost 4 bases, and 10 bases lay between the germline ends. The length of the CDR3 is 13 residues. The CDR3 protein is CASSFGPGYEQYV. The CDR3 DNA sequence: TGTGCCAGCAGCTTCGGGCCTGGGTACGAGCAGTACGTC.

V usage is TRBV9 and J usage is TRBJ1-1, with a possible D match to TRBD1 (5 bases). The CDR3 has 13 amino acids. V lost 3 bases to trimming and J lost 1 base, with 7 bases between them. Germline CDR1 reads SGDLS; CDR2 reads YYNGEE. The CDR3 sequence is CASSAGPNTEAFF. Written as DNA, the CDR3 is TGTGCCAGCAGCGCGGGGCCGAACACTGAAGCTTTCTTT.

The CDR3 here is CASSLRSGDNEQFF. CDR3 nucleotide sequence: TGTGCCAGCAGCTTAAGGTCCGGGGACAATGAGCAGTTCTTC. The rearrangement joins TRBV11-3 to TRBJ2-1; TRBD2 is a possible D gene (5 bases). The CDR3 consists of 14 residues. V lost 2 bases, J lost 5 bases, and 10 bases lay in between. Germline V gives CDR1 SGHNT, CDR2 YENEEA.

V and J are TRBV10-3 and TRBJ2-7, with a possible D match to TRBD1 (5 bases). CDR1 is ENHRY, CDR2 SYGVKD, per germline. This CDR3 region has 15 residues. V lost 3 bases and J lost 1, with 13 bases in between. As DNA, the CDR3 is TGTGCCATCAGTGAAGGGGCGCGGAGATCCTACGAGCAGTACGTC. Translating gives CAISEGARRSYEQYV.

V usage is TRBV9 and J usage is TRBJ2-1; tentative D call: TRBD1 (6 bases). CDR1 and CDR2 from the germline V gene are SGDLS and YYNGEE. This CDR3 is built from 13 residues. Trimming removed 0 bases from V and 9 bases from J, with 10 bases in between. CDR3 region: CASSVEGVGEQFF. CDR3 sequence (DNA): TGTGCCAGCAGCGTAGAGGGGGTCGGTGAGCAGTTCTTC.

The chain employs TRBV29-1 and TRBJ2-1; TRBD2 agrees at 10 bases. The CDR3 is made up of 14 amino acids. From germline, CDR1 is SQVTM and CDR2 ANQGSEA. Losses at the gene ends were 7 bases for V and 6 bases for J; bases not matched to a gene: 9. CDR3 sequence reads: CSATKRGGLNEQFF. The CDR3 coding sequence is TGCAGCGCGACTAAGCGGGGGGGCCTCAATGAGCAGTTCTTC.

This chain uses TRBV4-3 with TRBJ1-6; tentatively, D is TRBD1 (5 bases). Germline V gene sequence: CDR1 LGHNA, CDR2 YSLEER. V lost 5 bases and J lost 4, with 15 bases in between. The length of the CDR3 is 16 residues. CDR3 sequence reads: CASSLHRDGYNSPLHF. As DNA, the CDR3 is TGCGCCAGCAGCTTACACCGGGACGGATATAATTCACCCCTCCACTTT.

V is TRBV7-2 and J is TRBJ1-6, with 8 bases matching TRBD1. CDR1 and CDR2 (germline): SGHTA, FQGNSA. The CDR3 spans 17 residues. V shed 5 bases and J 0 bases; nucleotides not matched to a gene: 6. CDR3 protein: CASSSRTGSSYNSPLHF. The DNA of the CDR3 is TGTGCCAGCAGCAGTAGGACAGGGAGCTCCTATAATTCACCCCTCCACTTT.

J is TRBJ2-7 and V is TRBV18; TRBD1 matches 8 bases. CDR1 is KGHSH, CDR2 LQKENI, per germline. Trimming took 5 bases from V and 5 from J; bases not matched to a gene: 8. The CDR3 is 14 residues long. In nucleotides, the CDR3 is TGTGCCAGCTCATCAGGACAGGGCGTCGACGAGCAGTACGTC. Translation: CASSSGQGVDEQYV.

CDR3 sequence reads: CASSRGWNTGELFF. CDR3 DNA sequence: TGTGCCAGCAGCCGGGGGTGGAACACCGGGGAGCTGTTTTTT. This chain joins TRBV6-5 and TRBJ2-2, with a possible D match to TRBD2 (6 bases). V lost 6 bases to trimming and J lost 1 base, with 9 bases between them. Per germline, CDR1 MNHEY and CDR2 SVGAGI. This CDR3 contains 14 residues.

V and J are TRBV6-5 and TRBJ2-3; possibly TRBD1 or TRBD2 for D (5 bases each). V was clipped by 6 bases and J by 2 bases, with 15 bases between them. The germline gives CDR1 MNHEY, CDR2 SVGAGI. This CDR3 is built from 15 residues. The CDR3 bases are TGTGCCAGCAGGAGGCAGGGACCGTCCACAGATACGCAGTATTTT. This translates into CASRRQGPSTDTQYF.

This clone appeared a single time. V gene TRBV6-5 combines with J gene TRBJ2-7; no firm D call. CDR3 length: 13 residues. Between the trimmed V and J ends, which lost 0 bases and 5 bases, there was a span of 8 bases. Per germline, CDR1 MNHEY and CDR2 SVGAGI. CDR3 sequence (DNA): TGTGCCAGCAGTTACTCGAAGCACAACGAGCAGTACGTC. As protein: CASSYSKHNEQYV.

This clone was recorded once. This rearrangement joins TRBV9 to TRBJ2-1, with TRBD2 matching 9 bases. Germline V gene lookup returns CDR1 SGDLS and CDR2 YYNGEE. The CDR3 spans 17 residues. Trimming cost V 0 bases and J 4 bases; bases outside gene matches: 8. The CDR3 DNA reads TGTGCCAGCAGCGTAGGCCAAATAGCGGGGGAGTACAATGAGCAGTTCTTC. Amino acids: CASSVGQIAGEYNEQFF.

The chain carries TRBV29-1 and TRBJ1-1; a weak D match, TRBD1 (5 bases). V lost 7 bases to trimming and J lost 1 base, with 13 bases between them. This CDR3 is built from 13 residues. Looked up from germline, CDR1 is SQVTM and CDR2 is ANQGSEA. CDR3 in amino acids: CSANGASNTEAFF. In nucleotides, the CDR3 is TGCAGCGCTAATGGGGCTTCGAACACTGAAGCTTTCTTT.

The chain has TRBV27 and TRBJ1-1, with a tentative D call TRBD1 (6 bases). Trimming took off 8 bases at V and 4 bases at J, with 17 bases between the two ends. The germline CDR1 and CDR2 sequences are MNHEY and SMNVEV (reference sequence). The CDR3 is made up of 14 amino acids. The CDR3 loop reads CASSRGALVTEAFF. DNA for the CDR3: TGTGCCAGCTCCCGGGGGGCCTTGGTCACTGAAGCTTTCTTT.

The chain links TRBV5-1 to TRBJ2-4; no firm D call. CDR1 is SGHRS and CDR2 is YFSETQ in the germline V gene. Trimming took off 0 bases at V and 3 bases at J, with 7 bases between the two ends. This CDR3 region has 14 residues. CDR3 amino acids: CASSLGDGKNIQYF. CDR3 DNA sequence: TGCGCCAGCAGCTTGGGAGATGGCAAAAACATTCAGTACTTC.